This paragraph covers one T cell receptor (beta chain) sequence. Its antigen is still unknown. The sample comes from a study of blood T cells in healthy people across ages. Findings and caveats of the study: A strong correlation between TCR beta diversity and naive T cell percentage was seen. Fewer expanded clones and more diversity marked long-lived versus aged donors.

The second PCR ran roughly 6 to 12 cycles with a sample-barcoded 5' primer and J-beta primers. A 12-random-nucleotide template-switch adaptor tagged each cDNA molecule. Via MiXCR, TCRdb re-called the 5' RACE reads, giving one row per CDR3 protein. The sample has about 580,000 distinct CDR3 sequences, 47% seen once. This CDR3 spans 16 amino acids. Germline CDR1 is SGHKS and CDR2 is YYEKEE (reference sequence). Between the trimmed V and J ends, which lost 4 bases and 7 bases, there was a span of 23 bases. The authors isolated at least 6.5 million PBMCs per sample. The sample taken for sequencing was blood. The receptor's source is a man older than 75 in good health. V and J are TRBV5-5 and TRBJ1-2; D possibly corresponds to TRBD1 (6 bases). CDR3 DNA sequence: TGTGCCAGCAGCCCAGATGCCGGACACAGGGAAAGTGGCTACACCTTC. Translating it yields CASSPDAGHRESGYTF.